The clone carrying this TCR beta chain was seen a few times. Its antigen is unidentified. An equimolar mix of two oligonucleotides served as the beta constant-region primer for TRBC1 and TRBC2. Ligated cDNA was amplified by four rounds of PCR with nested alpha and beta constant-region primers and SP2. MiXCR, applied by TCRdb to the UMI-ligation and nested PCR reads, yields one record per CDR3 protein. Here the sample spans roughly 97,000 distinct CDR3 sequences, about 14% being singletons. The record originates from a study of naive and memory T cell subsets. Study-wide results and limits: Possibly reflecting memory cells re-expressing CD45RA, a few larger clonotypes occurred in naive repertoires, especially CD8. Findings for naive and memory subsets could not be checked against ground truth.

Trimming pared 5 bases from V and 1 base from J, leaving 8 bases between. The CDR3 is made up of 13 amino acids. Germline lookup yields CDR1 LGHNA and CDR2 YSLEER. V gene TRBV4-3 combines with J gene TRBJ1-1; TRBD1 is a possible D gene (5 bases). The sequenced material came from naive CD8+ T cells from blood. The clonotype originates from a human donor in good health. CDR3 coding DNA: TGCGCCAGCAGCAACGACAGGAACACTGAAGCTTTCTTT. Its translation is CASSNDRNTEAFF.